This T cell receptor (beta chain) comes out of a study of T cell responses to AZD1222 COVID-19 vaccine. Overall study results and limits: Spike-specific TCR depth and breadth grew after two AZD1222 doses. The donors showed a predominance of white British ancestry and of females, with possible underestimation of clonal diversity.

The CDR3 covers 13 residues. Germline CDR1 is LNHDA and CDR2 is SQIVND (reference sequence). V lost 1 base, J lost 6 bases, and 9 bases lay in between. Turning to this clone: Antigen: not known.

Assay used: immunoSEQ multiplex PCR; TCRdb lists only in-frame clones, some missing. The data contain tens of thousands of clones, 90% to 95% of them singletons. This specimen consisted of peripheral blood, obtained on day 0 of MenACWY control vaccination. This TCR derives from an adult in good health. The chain links TRBV19 to TRBJ1-1; D gene ambiguous. CDR3 sequence: CASSIGRRAEAFF. The CDR3 DNA sequence: TGTGCCAGTAGTATAGGGCGGCGGGCTGAAGCTTTCTTT.